These T cell receptor beta chains were read from a single sample in a study of blood T cell repertoires in COVID-19. The table came from immunoSEQ multiplex PCR; TCRdb's copy has only in-frame clones and leaves some out. Of under 150,000 clones listed, around 82% are singletons. Material for sequencing was PBMCs or T cells enriched from blood (not recorded which). The receptors stem from a man aged 40-50 years with acute COVID-19. The CDR3 runs from the conserved cysteine through the conserved F or W. The order of the fields is CDR3 protein, V gene, J gene.

CDR3aa: CASSLDQGGRVDAEAFF
v_gene: TRBV5-1
j_gene: TRBJ1-1

CDR3aa: CASTMDRNTEAFF
v_gene: TRBV10-2
j_gene: TRBJ1-1

CDR3aa: CASSVGYSGNEETQYF
v_gene: TRBV9
j_gene: TRBJ2-5

CDR3aa: CASSPGGLGTEAFF
v_gene: TRBV5-1
j_gene: TRBJ1-1

CDR3aa: CASNERGTSFGGELFF
v_gene: TRBV19
j_gene: TRBJ2-2

CDR3aa: CASSGGAGGHNEQFF
v_gene: TRBV27
j_gene: TRBJ2-1

CDR3aa: CASSLVGTNYEQYF
v_gene: TRBV7-2
j_gene: TRBJ2-7

CDR3aa: CASSKRTGVNQPQHF
v_gene: TRBV19
j_gene: TRBJ1-5

CDR3aa: CASSQHRTGQSAGNTIYF
v_gene: TRBV4-3
j_gene: TRBJ1-3

CDR3aa: CASSTGLAGDLHLHF
v_gene: TRBV11-3
j_gene: TRBJ2-2

CDR3aa: CATQLRASGSGNEQFF
v_gene: TRBV10-3
j_gene: TRBJ2-1

CDR3aa: CASSFPTANTGELFF
v_gene: TRBV7-8
j_gene: TRBJ2-2

CDR3aa: CASSYSGSGGTDTQYF
v_gene: TRBV6-5
j_gene: TRBJ2-3

CDR3aa: CASSLAAGRGSGANVLTF
v_gene: TRBV7-2
j_gene: TRBJ2-6

CDR3aa: CASSRGLKNTGELFF
v_gene: TRBV7-6
j_gene: TRBJ2-2

CDR3aa: CATTGTSGYEQYF
v_gene: TRBV28
j_gene: TRBJ2-7

CDR3aa: CASCPQGAKNIQYF
v_gene: TRBV2
j_gene: TRBJ2-4

CDR3aa: CASSSSREQYF
v_gene: TRBV28
j_gene: TRBJ2-7

CDR3aa: CASAPGDDYGYTF
v_gene: TRBV2
j_gene: TRBJ1-2

CDR3aa: CASSQDTLSGFGEKLFF
v_gene: TRBV4-1
j_gene: TRBJ1-4

CDR3aa: CASSHRGQYTEAFF
v_gene: TRBV19
j_gene: TRBJ1-1

CDR3aa: CASRRTGIETQYF
v_gene: TRBV12-3/TRBV12-4
j_gene: TRBJ2-5

CDR3aa: CASSYVWVGDNYGYTF
v_gene: TRBV6-5
j_gene: TRBJ1-2

CDR3aa: CASSPLRTESPGELFF
v_gene: TRBV5-1
j_gene: TRBJ2-2

CDR3aa: CASSVADFSPAGTQYF
v_gene: TRBV9
j_gene: TRBJ2-5

CDR3aa: CASSQLAGGYNEQFF
v_gene: TRBV5-1
j_gene: TRBJ2-1

CDR3aa: CAWNRGSGNTIYF
v_gene: TRBV30
j_gene: TRBJ1-3

CDR3aa: CATSRDAGGQNEQYF
v_gene: TRBV15
j_gene: TRBJ2-7

CDR3aa: CASSLGAAGYQPQHF
v_gene: TRBV5-5
j_gene: TRBJ1-5

CDR3aa: CASSLDRTYSNQPQHF
v_gene: TRBV4-1
j_gene: TRBJ1-5

CDR3aa: CASSAQAGAYEKLFF
v_gene: TRBV7-2
j_gene: TRBJ1-4

CDR3aa: CASSLSGGRVYEQYF
v_gene: TRBV27
j_gene: TRBJ2-7

CDR3aa: CAIWGQGQETQYF
v_gene: TRBV10-3
j_gene: TRBJ2-5

CDR3aa: CASSSRGKNTEAFF
v_gene: TRBV19
j_gene: TRBJ1-1

CDR3aa: CASSLYLGGRETQYF
v_gene: TRBV7-2
j_gene: TRBJ2-5

CDR3aa: CASSYSLRLDTQYF
v_gene: TRBV6-2/TRBV6-3
j_gene: TRBJ2-3

CDR3aa: CASSPRTGGNTEAFF
v_gene: TRBV9
j_gene: TRBJ1-1

CDR3aa: CASSLGLNEQYF
v_gene: TRBV5-1
j_gene: TRBJ2-7

CDR3aa: CASSRSGSPYEQYF
v_gene: TRBV21-1
j_gene: TRBJ2-7

CDR3aa: CASSPDLSTGGGYGYTF
v_gene: TRBV4-2
j_gene: TRBJ1-2

CDR3aa: CASVGTGEWKAFF
v_gene: TRBV25-1
j_gene: TRBJ1-1

CDR3aa: CASSVGQQETQYF
v_gene: TRBV13
j_gene: TRBJ2-5

CDR3aa: CASSQRGTSYEQYF
v_gene: TRBV4-3
j_gene: TRBJ2-7

CDR3aa: CAWNEESYNSPLHF
v_gene: TRBV30
j_gene: TRBJ1-6

CDR3aa: CASSIGGGTNQPQHF
v_gene: TRBV19
j_gene: TRBJ1-5

CDR3aa: CASSSWDRTEEETQYF
v_gene: TRBV7-2
j_gene: TRBJ2-5

CDR3aa: CASEGDEQFF
v_gene: TRBV2
j_gene: TRBJ2-1

CDR3aa: CAISAGTGAYEQYF
v_gene: TRBV10-3
j_gene: TRBJ2-7

CDR3aa: CASSRGLPTGELFF
v_gene: TRBV9
j_gene: TRBJ2-2

CDR3aa: CASSRTGEDSYTF
v_gene: TRBV7-8
j_gene: TRBJ1-2

CDR3aa: CAKTGEGQRGTPTGELFF
v_gene: TRBV10-1
j_gene: TRBJ2-2

CDR3aa: CASSFLAGGGETQYF
v_gene: TRBV11-2
j_gene: TRBJ2-5

CDR3aa: CASSRGENYGYTF
v_gene: TRBV2
j_gene: TRBJ1-2

CDR3aa: CSARGRGEQYF
v_gene: TRBV20-1
j_gene: TRBJ2-7

CDR3aa: CATSDPTSGGYTGELFF
v_gene: TRBV24-1
j_gene: TRBJ2-2

CDR3aa: CASSQGPAGGETQYF
v_gene: TRBV3-1/TRBV3-2
j_gene: TRBJ2-5

CDR3aa: CASSVGPQETQYF
v_gene: TRBV2
j_gene: TRBJ2-5

CDR3aa: CASSSGPREQYF
v_gene: TRBV5-8
j_gene: TRBJ2-7